The 19 T cell receptor beta chains presented below share a single source sample, sequenced in a study of T cells expressing NK-cell markers. Following a re-call of the 5' RACE reads, TCRdb has one entry per CDR3 protein and lacks DNA. This sample contains about 370,000 distinct CDR3 sequences. Input material: blood T cells: a sorted CD56 or NKG2C T cell subset, CD4+ or CD8+ T cells, or bulk PBMC T cells (not recorded which). All receptors derive from a woman aged 45-60 years in good health.

The chain combines TRBV11-1 with TRBJ2-1; the TCRdb D gene call, TRBD1, has no DNA to confirm it. CDR1 SGHAT and CDR2 FQDESV come from the germline V gene (reference sequence). This CDR3 comprises 16 residues. The CDR3 loop reads CASSSPTGLGPNEQFF.

J is TRBJ2-7 and V is TRBV12-3 or TRBV12-4; TCRdb selects TRBD1, and the lack of DNA leaves this call unchecked. This CDR3 is 14 amino acids long. The CDR3 sequence: CASSPGIPNYEQYF.

The V and J genes are TRBV19 and TRBJ1-5. Germline V CDR1 and CDR2: LNHDA, SQIVND (reference sequence). This CDR3 has 15 amino acids. The CDR3 protein is CASSPHPRLGQPQHF.

The chain links TRBV9 to TRBJ2-3; TCRdb's D call of TRBD2 is untestable without DNA. This CDR3 spans 15 amino acids. Germline V gives CDR1 SGDLS, CDR2 YYNGEE. The CDR3 region is CASSVGGGGTDTQYF.

The chain combines TRBV29-1 with TRBJ2-4; as DNA is missing, the TRBD1 call by TCRdb cannot be tested. CDR1 and CDR2 from the germline V gene are SQVTM and ANQGSEA. This CDR3 is 13 amino acids long. The CDR3 spells CSVVQGAKNIQYF.

The rearrangement links TRBV11-2 to TRBJ2-5; the TRBD1 assignment by TCRdb is unverifiable without DNA. This CDR3 has 14 residues. CDR1 is SGHAT and CDR2 is FQNNGV in the germline V gene. The CDR3 protein is CASSHWDWEETQYF.

This rearrangement joins TRBV7-3 to TRBJ2-1; there is no DNA to check the TCRdb D call of TRBD2. Per the germline V gene, CDR1 is SGHTA and CDR2 is FQGTGA. The CDR3 totals 14 residues. The CDR3 region is CASSLPGTFKEQFF.

The chain uses TRBV20-1 and TRBJ1-5. Germline values: CDR1 DFQATT, CDR2 SNEGSKA (reference sequence). This CDR3 is built from 12 residues. The CDR3 reads CSAGRVGQPQHF.

The chain joins TRBV20-1 to TRBJ2-3. This CDR3 has 14 amino acids. Germline CDR1 DFQATT, CDR2 SNEGSKA (reference sequence). The CDR3 region is CSAKETRYTDTQYF.

This chain joins TRBV12-3 or TRBV12-4 and TRBJ1-2; checking the TCRdb D call of TRBD1 is not possible without DNA. CDR3 length equals 14 residues. CDR3 loop: CASTTQRGVDGYTF.

The chain couples TRBV24-1 to TRBJ2-1; with no DNA, the TCRdb D assignment of TRBD2 cannot be verified. Germline CDR1 KGHDR, CDR2 SFDVKD. This CDR3 is built from 14 residues. CDR3 region: CATSEGGQRGEQFF.

The gene calls are TRBV6-2 or TRBV6-3 and TRBJ2-7; TCRdb returns TRBD1, unconfirmable since there is no DNA. Germline assignment: CDR1 MNHEY and CDR2 SVGEGT. CDR3 length: 12 amino acids. The CDR3 reads CASSYVGVEQYF.

The chain uses TRBV19 and TRBJ2-5. Germline assignment: CDR1 LNHDA and CDR2 SQIVND (reference sequence). The CDR3 is made up of 12 amino acids. CDR3 in amino acids: CASGRFQETQYF.

The chain uses TRBV20-1 and TRBJ2-4; TCRdb picks TRBD2, but there is no DNA to check that call. The CDR3 sequence is 17 residues long. Germline loops: CDR1 DFQATT, CDR2 SNEGSKA (reference sequence). The CDR3 loop reads CSARDQWLAGGKNIQYF.

The J gene is TRBJ2-1, the V gene TRBV5-1; the D call of TRBD2 rests on TCRdb alone, since no DNA is present to check it. The CDR3 runs 17 residues. From germline, CDR1 is SGHRS and CDR2 YFSETQ. CDR3 sequence reads: CASSRIPAGLSYNEQFF.

The chain links TRBV5-6 to TRBJ2-1; checking the TCRdb D call of TRBD2 is not possible without DNA. The CDR3 extends over 16 amino acids. CDR1 and CDR2 from the germline V gene are SGHDT and YYEEEE. The CDR3 sequence is CASSLSPSGRGNEQFF.

The chain has TRBV28 and TRBJ2-2; with no DNA, the TCRdb D assignment of TRBD2 cannot be verified. The CDR3 consists of 13 residues. CDR1 and CDR2 from the germline V gene are MDHEN and SYDVKM. The CDR3 here is CASTLLQSGELFF.

The rearrangement links TRBV3-1 to TRBJ2-1; TCRdb gives TRBD2 as the D gene, but with no DNA this cannot be confirmed. Per germline, CDR1 LGHDT and CDR2 YNNKEL (reference sequence). The CDR3 runs to 14 residues. The CDR3 sequence: CASNKGLAYNEQFF.

This chain links TRBV15 with TRBJ1-5; with no DNA, the TCRdb D assignment of TRBD1 cannot be verified. The CDR3 contains 14 residues. Germline V CDR1 and CDR2: LNHNV, YYDKDF (reference sequence). The CDR3: CATSRGQENQPQHF.